This paragraph covers one TCR beta chain sequence. In its sample, this clonotype was seen once. The specificity of this receptor is unknown. There are no base qualities to consult, and no much larger clone falls within one base. Library generation was performed with 5' RACE. A second PCR of roughly 7 to 11 cycles was performed with a sample-barcoded 5' primer and a J-beta primer mix. A template-switch 5' adaptor carrying 12 random nucleotides introduced a unique molecular identifier onto each TCR beta cDNA molecule. Each sample yielded at least 2.5 million CDR3-containing paired-end reads. First-strand cDNA was synthesized from all RNA with the Mint cDNA synthesis kit, primed by a TRBC-specific oligonucleotide. Following uracil-DNA glycosylase treatment, a first 18-cycle PCR with universal primers M1SS and BC2_uni_R was performed on all cDNA. The source study handled its data this way. For normalization, 1 million high-quality reads were randomly selected from each sample, with every read carrying a distinct molecular identifier. Reads with shared molecular identifiers were discarded instead of being binned into consensus sequences. MiTCR, run with a Q25 quality threshold and the strictest error-elimination algorithm, handled CDR3 identification, clonotype clustering and error correction. A nonparametric unseen species model with Euler transformation was used to estimate a lower bound on total TCR beta diversity. TCRdb reran the public reads through fastp at Q25 and MiXCR, keeping productive beta chains. Each entry merges the rows of one CDR3 protein and shows their most common DNA and genes. The V and J calls were not made by the authors but by TCRdb's processing. The sample records some 1,800,000 distinct CDR3 sequences, 35% to 50% of which are singletons. The biggest ten clones account for under 25% of the sample.

Including the terminal cysteine and phenylalanine, the CDR3 comprises 15 residues. Only the CDR3 portion is preserved as DNA: 45 bases, with reading frame beginning at the first base. The germline V gene sets CDR1 to ENHRY and CDR2 to SYGVKD. V is shortened by 6 bases, J by 5 bases, and the region joining them spans 19 bases. The donors were 40 or so Caucasian individuals from Russia, aged roughly 6 to 100 years, who were systemically healthy. Each donor gave about 9.2 milliliters of peripheral blood, drawn into EDTA-treated Vacutainer tubes. Ficoll-Paque density-gradient centrifugation was used to isolate PBMCs, with at least 7 million per sample. Trizol reagent was used to extract total RNA from the PBMCs, yielding at least 5.5 micrograms per sample. The percentages of naive CD45RAhigh/CD27high T cells were determined by flow cytometry on a PBMC aliquot from every donor. These data belong to a study of blood T cells in healthy people across ages (dated by TCRdb to about 2015). As for the study more broadly: In model experiments, template switching captured roughly one uniquely barcoded TCR beta cDNA molecule for every two T cells. Age-related changes in TCR beta repertoire diversity were measured in the study by deep sequencing normalized with unique cDNA molecular identifiers. The donors were split into four age groups: young (average about 16 years), middle-aged (more than 35), aged (62) and long-lived (roughly 80). To avoid experimental bias, donors of different ages were distributed randomly across sequencing lanes. Two additional independent replicas of 1 million unique cDNA reads from the same blood draw were analyzed for two donors (one aged 18 to 30 and one aged 80 or older). Overall study outcomes, separate from this receptor: Estimates of total diversity based on one million sequenced T cells were considered lower bounds and underestimates. Because profiling used bulk unsorted PBMCs, naive and antigen-experienced compartments could not be compared conclusively. Compared with the aged group, more naive CD4+ T cells, fewer expanded clones and increased TCR diversity were shown by the long-lived group, suggesting age selection. There was a strong correlation between observed TCR beta diversity and the percentage of naive T cells measured by flow cytometry. Because the CMV infection status of the donors was unknown, age-related changes in expanded clonotypes may potentially have been confounded. As age increased, observed TCR beta diversity per million T cells dropped in a roughly linear way, and a significant reduction was already evident by age around 41.

The sequence was collected from a human donor in good health. The sequencing sample was made of blood. The rearrangement combines TRBV10-3 with TRBJ1-1; TRBD1 is a possible D gene, resting on 6 matching bases. The sequence in DNA is TGTGCCATCAGCCAAGCAGGGGCCATGGGTACTGAAGCTTTCTTT. Its translation is CAISQAGAMGTEAFF.